A selection of T cell receptor beta chains follows, all from one sample in a study of T cells in localized non-small cell lung cancer. Profiling relied on immunoSEQ multiplex PCR, and the TCRdb table lists in-frame clones only, not all of them. The sample yields about 32,000 clones, 88% seen once. The specimen comprised peripheral blood mononuclear cells, sampled before any cancer treatment. The receptors were gathered from a woman aged 40-69 years with stage III lung adenocarcinoma. The CDR3 runs from the conserved cysteine through the conserved F or W. The D gene is left open where the match is weak. Expanded clones are given a class, and other clones once, few, many or no size at all.

j_call,cdr3_length,d_call,v_call,clone_size,cdr3_aa,cdr3_nt
TRBJ2-3,15,NA,TRBV11-1,NA,CASSATGPSTDTQYF,TGTGCCAGCAGCGCGACAGGACCTAGCACAGATACGCAGTATTTT
TRBJ1-2,13,TRBD1,TRBV30,NA,CAWRGQGSHGYTF,TGTGCCTGGAGAGGACAGGGAAGTCATGGCTACACCTTC
TRBJ2-2,16,TRBD2,TRBV6-6,NA,CASSYGTLAATGELFF,TGTGCCAGCAGTTACGGGACCCTAGCGGCCACCGGGGAGCTGTTTTTT
TRBJ1-2,12,NA,TRBV28,NA,CASTGTNYGYTF,TGTGCCTCAACTGGGACCAACTATGGCTACACCTTC
TRBJ1-1,15,NA,TRBV6-4,NA,CASSDSPLGGTEAFF,TGTGCCAGCAGTGACTCCCCCTTGGGGGGAACTGAAGCTTTCTTT
TRBJ1-1,13,NA,TRBV19,NA,CASSIGGNTEAFF,TGTGCCAGTAGTATAGGGGGAAACACTGAAGCTTTCTTT
TRBJ1-1,13,NA,TRBV14,few,CASSDGLNTEAFF,TGTGCCAGCAGCGACGGATTAAACACTGAAGCTTTCTTT
TRBJ2-2,16,TRBD1,TRBV7-2,NA,CASSLYGQGLGGELFF,TGTGCCAGCAGCTTATACGGACAGGGGTTAGGCGGGGAGCTGTTTTTT
TRBJ2-2,16,TRBD2,TRBV6-6,NA,CASRSSGGANTGELFF,TGTGCCAGCAGATCTAGCGGGGGGGCGAACACCGGGGAGCTGTTTTTT
TRBJ2-5,15,NA,TRBV4-2,NA,CASSQARDTQETQYF,TGTGCCAGCAGCCAAGCCCGGGACACCCAAGAGACCCAGTACTTC
TRBJ2-1,15,TRBD2,TRBV9,NA,CASSTHSSGSNEQFF,TGTGCCAGCAGCACCCACTCTAGCGGGAGCAATGAGCAGTTCTTC
TRBJ2-2,13,NA,TRBV9,NA,CASSVLAAGELFF,TGTGCCAGCAGCGTTTTAGCGGCCGGGGAGCTGTTTTTT
TRBJ1-6,14,TRBD1,TRBV7-2,NA,CASSPTGGYSPLHF,TGTGCCAGCAGTCCGACAGGGGGCTATTCACCCCTCCACTTT
TRBJ1-6,13,NA,TRBV4-3,NA,CASSPTLGSPLHF,TGCGCCAGCAGCCCGACTTTAGGTTCACCCCTCCACTTT